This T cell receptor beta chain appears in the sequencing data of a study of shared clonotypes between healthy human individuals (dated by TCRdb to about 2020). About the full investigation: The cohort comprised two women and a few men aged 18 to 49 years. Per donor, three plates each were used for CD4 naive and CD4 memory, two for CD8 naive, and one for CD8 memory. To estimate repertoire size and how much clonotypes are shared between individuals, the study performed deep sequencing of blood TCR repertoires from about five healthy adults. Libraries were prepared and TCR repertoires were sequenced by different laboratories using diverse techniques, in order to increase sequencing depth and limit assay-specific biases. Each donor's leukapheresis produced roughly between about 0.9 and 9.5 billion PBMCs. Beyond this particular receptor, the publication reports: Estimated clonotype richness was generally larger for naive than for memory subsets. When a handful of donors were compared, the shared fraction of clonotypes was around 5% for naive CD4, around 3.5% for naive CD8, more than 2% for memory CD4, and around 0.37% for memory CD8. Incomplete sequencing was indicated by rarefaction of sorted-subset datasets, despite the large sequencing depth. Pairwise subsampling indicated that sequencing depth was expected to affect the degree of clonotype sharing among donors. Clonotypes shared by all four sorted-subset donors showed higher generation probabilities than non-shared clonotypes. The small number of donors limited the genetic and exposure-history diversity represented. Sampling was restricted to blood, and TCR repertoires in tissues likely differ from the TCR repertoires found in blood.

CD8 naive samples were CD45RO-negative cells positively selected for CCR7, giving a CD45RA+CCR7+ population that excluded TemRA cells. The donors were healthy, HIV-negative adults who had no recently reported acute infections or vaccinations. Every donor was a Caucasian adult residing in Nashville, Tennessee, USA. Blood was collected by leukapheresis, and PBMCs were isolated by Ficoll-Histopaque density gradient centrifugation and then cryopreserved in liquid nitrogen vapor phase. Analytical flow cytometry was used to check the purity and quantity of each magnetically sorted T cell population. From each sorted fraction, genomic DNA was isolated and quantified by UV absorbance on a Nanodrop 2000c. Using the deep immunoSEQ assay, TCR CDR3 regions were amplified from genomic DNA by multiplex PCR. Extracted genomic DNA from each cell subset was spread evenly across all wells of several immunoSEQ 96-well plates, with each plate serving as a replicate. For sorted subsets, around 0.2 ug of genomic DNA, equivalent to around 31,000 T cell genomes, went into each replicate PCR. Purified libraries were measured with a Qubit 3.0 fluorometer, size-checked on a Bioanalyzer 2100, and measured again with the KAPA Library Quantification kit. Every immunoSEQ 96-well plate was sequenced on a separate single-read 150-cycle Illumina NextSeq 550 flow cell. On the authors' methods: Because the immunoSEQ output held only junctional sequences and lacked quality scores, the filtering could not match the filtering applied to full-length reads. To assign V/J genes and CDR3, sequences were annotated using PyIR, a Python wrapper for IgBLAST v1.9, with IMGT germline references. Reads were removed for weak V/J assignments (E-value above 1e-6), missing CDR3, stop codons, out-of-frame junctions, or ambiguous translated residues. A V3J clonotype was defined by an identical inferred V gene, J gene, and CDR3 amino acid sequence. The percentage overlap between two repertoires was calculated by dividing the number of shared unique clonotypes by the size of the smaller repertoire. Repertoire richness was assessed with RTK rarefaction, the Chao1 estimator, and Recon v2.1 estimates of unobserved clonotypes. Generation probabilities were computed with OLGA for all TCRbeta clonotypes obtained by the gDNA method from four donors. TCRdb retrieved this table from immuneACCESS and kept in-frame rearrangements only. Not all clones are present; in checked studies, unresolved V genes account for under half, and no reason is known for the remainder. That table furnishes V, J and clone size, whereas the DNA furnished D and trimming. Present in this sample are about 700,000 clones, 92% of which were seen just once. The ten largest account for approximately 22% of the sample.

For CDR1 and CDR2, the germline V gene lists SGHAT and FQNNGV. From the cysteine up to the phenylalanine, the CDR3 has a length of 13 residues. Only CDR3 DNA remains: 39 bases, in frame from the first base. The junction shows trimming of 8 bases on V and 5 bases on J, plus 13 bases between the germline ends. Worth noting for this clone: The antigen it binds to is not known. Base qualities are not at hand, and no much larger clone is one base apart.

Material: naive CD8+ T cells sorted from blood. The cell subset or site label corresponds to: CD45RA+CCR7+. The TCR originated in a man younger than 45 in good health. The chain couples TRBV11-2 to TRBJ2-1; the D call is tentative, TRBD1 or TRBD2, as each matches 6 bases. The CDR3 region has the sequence CASVRGRDNEQFF. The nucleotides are TGTGCCAGCGTACGGGGGCGGGACAATGAGCAGTTCTTC.